A single sample is the source of the 21 T cell receptor beta chains below, sequenced in a study of T cell responses to AZD1222 COVID-19 vaccine. Data came from immunoSEQ multiplex PCR; TCRdb stores just in-frame clones and leaves some out. Of 90,000 to 120,000 clones detected, about 85% appear once; the ten largest clones hold less than 6%. This sample comprised peripheral blood, obtained 28 days after the second AZD1222 dose. The receptors stem from an adult who received the AZD1222 COVID-19 vaccine.

The chain links TRBV6-5 to TRBJ2-5; 11 nucleotides align to TRBD2. The CDR3 runs 14 residues. Per the germline V gene, CDR1 is MNHEY and CDR2 is SVGAGI. Losses at the gene ends were 6 bases for V and 5 bases for J; bases not matched to a gene: 5. The chain's CDR3 is CASRSSGGRETQYF. The DNA of the CDR3 is TGTGCCAGCAGATCTAGCGGGGGGAGGGAGACCCAGTACTTC.

CDR3 loop: CASSLGQPSSPLHF. CDR3 in DNA: TGTGCCAGCAGCTTGGGACAACCCAGCTCACCCCTCCACTTT. The J gene is TRBJ1-6, the V gene TRBV5-6; D uncertain. CDR1 SGHDT and CDR2 YYEEEE come from the germline V gene. The CDR3 totals 14 residues. The V end was cut by 0 bases, the J end by 10 bases, with 11 bases between.

This chain joins TRBV5-6 and TRBJ2-1, with TRBD2 identical over 7 bases. Germline CDR1 and CDR2: SGHDT and YYEEEE. The V and J ends lost 4 bases and 4 bases, in that order; junction bases with no gene match: 8. CDR3 length: 15 residues. The CDR3 is CASSLGGGVYNEQFF. The CDR3, as DNA: TGTGCCAGCAGCCTTGGTGGGGGGGTTTACAATGAGCAGTTCTTC.

The CDR3 DNA follows: TGTGCCAGCAGCCAAGGGAATGAGCAGTACTTC. Protein product: CASSQGNEQYF. The J gene is TRBJ2-7, the V gene TRBV14; D unclear. Germline CDR1 is SGHDN and CDR2 is FVKESK. The V end was cut by 1 base, the J end by 7 bases, with 5 bases between. This CDR3 region has 11 residues.

The CDR3 loop reads CASSSLTEYQETQYF. In DNA, the CDR3 is TGTGCCAGCAGTTCCCTGACAGAGTACCAAGAGACCCAGTACTTC. The chain uses TRBV6-5 and TRBJ2-5; weak D call: TRBD1 (5 bases). CDR3 length equals 15 residues. Germline V CDR1 and CDR2: MNHEY, SVGAGI. V gave up 4 bases and J gave up 0 bases, with 12 bases separating them.

The chain combines TRBV7-2 with TRBJ2-5; TRBD1 matches at 12 bases. The CDR3 has 15 amino acids. The junction had 5 bases not matched to a gene; V was cut back by 5 bases and J by 4 bases. The germline CDR1 and CDR2 sequences are SGHTA and FQGNSA. Here the CDR3 DNA reads TGTGCCAGCAGCCTCCGGGACAGGGGGCGAGAGACCCAGTACTTC. This translates into CASSLRDRGRETQYF.

This chain links TRBV5-4 with TRBJ2-2; possible D gene TRBD2, 5 bases. Looked up from germline, CDR1 is SGHNT and CDR2 is YYREEE (reference sequence). V was trimmed by 7 bases and J by 1 base, leaving 11 bases between them. CDR3 size: 14 residues. The CDR3 sequence: CASYTAGNTGELFF. The CDR3 DNA reads as TGTGCCAGCTATACGGCGGGGAACACCGGGGAGCTGTTTTTT.

The V and J genes are TRBV6-1 and TRBJ1-6, with 8 bases identical to TRBD1. The length of the CDR3 is 16 residues. The ends lost 3 bases at V and 4 bases at J; junction bases unmatched: 5. Germline lookup yields CDR1 MNHNS and CDR2 SASEGT. Here the CDR3 DNA reads TGTGCCAGCAGTGAGAGGGGACAGGAATATAATTCACCCCTCCACTTT. As protein: CASSERGQEYNSPLHF.

This clone was seen just once. This rearrangement joins TRBV5-1 to TRBJ1-4; 7 positions match TRBD1. The V and J ends lost 4 bases and 3 bases, in that order; junction bases with no gene match: 12. CDR1 is SGHRS, CDR2 YFSETQ, per germline. The CDR3 sequence is 17 residues long. The CDR3, as DNA: TGCGCCAGCAGCCTGGAGGCAGGGGGAGCCTCTAATGAAAAACTGTTTTTT. Encoded protein: CASSLEAGGASNEKLFF.

The V gene is TRBV10-1, the J gene TRBJ2-7; possibly TRBD1 for D (6 bases). V lost 4 bases to trimming and J lost 2 bases, with 9 bases between them. The CDR3 has 13 residues. The germline CDR1 and CDR2 sequences are WNHNN and SYGVQD (reference sequence). The CDR3 sequence is CASSGGQAYEQYF. CDR3 sequence (DNA): TGCGCCAGCAGTGGGGGACAAGCCTACGAGCAGTACTTC.

This clone was seen once. This rearrangement joins TRBV19 to TRBJ2-7, with 9 bases fitting TRBD1. V shed 1 base and J 2 bases; nucleotides not matched to a gene: 6. The CDR3 length is 16 residues. Looked up from germline, CDR1 is LNHDA and CDR2 is SQIVND (reference sequence). The CDR3 loop is CASSIAPGQGAYEQYF. CDR3 nucleotide sequence: TGTGCCAGTAGTATAGCGCCGGGACAGGGAGCCTACGAGCAGTACTTC. The whole variable domain, remainder taken from reference TRBV19 and TRBJ2-7, is DGGITQSPKYLFRKEGQNVTLSCEQNLNHDAMYWYRQDPGQGLRLIYYSQIVNDFQKGDIAEGYSVSREKKESFPLTVTSAQKNPTAFYLCASSIAPGQGAYEQYFGPGTRLTVT.

In its sample, this clone was seen once. The chain carries TRBV12-3 or TRBV12-4 and TRBJ2-5; 7 bases are a match to TRBD1. CDR3 size: 12 residues. Trimming removed 5 bases from V and 3 bases from J; junction bases left unmatched: 0. As DNA, the CDR3 is TGTGCCAGCAGTGGGACAGAAGAGACCCAGTACTTC. It specifies CASSGTEETQYF.

The chain joins TRBV27 to TRBJ1-2, with D possibly being TRBD1 (6 bases). Germline V gene sequence: CDR1 MNHEY, CDR2 SMNVEV (reference sequence). Deletions cut 2 bases from V and 1 base from J, with 14 bases between. The CDR3 consists of 16 residues. DNA of the CDR3: TGTGCCAGCAGTTTAGTTGGGGGCCGCCGTAACTATGGCTACACCTTC. As protein: CASSLVGGRRNYGYTF.

The J gene is TRBJ1-1, the V gene TRBV3-1 (or the pseudogene TRBV3-2); D unresolved. V was clipped by 3 bases and J by 1 base, with 9 bases between them. The CDR3 is made up of 14 amino acids. Looked up from germline, CDR1 is LGHDT and CDR2 is YNNKEL (reference sequence). The CDR3 nucleotides read TGTGCCAGCAGCCACCGCAGAGAGAACACTGAAGCTTTCTTT. Translated: CASSHRRENTEAFF.

The chain uses TRBV6-2 or TRBV6-3 and TRBJ2-7, with D perhaps matching TRBD2 (5 bases). The V and J ends lost 0 bases and 4 bases respectively, with 13 bases between them. From germline, CDR1 is MNHEY and CDR2 SVGEGT. This CDR3 comprises 15 residues. The CDR3, as DNA: TGTGCCAGCAGTTACTCGCGCGCCCCGGGGTACGAGCAGTACTTC. Translating it yields CASSYSRAPGYEQYF.

The rearrangement uses TRBV21-1 and TRBJ1-5. TRBV21-1 is flagged as a pseudogene. This CDR3 region has 17 residues. CDR3 nucleotides: TGTGCCAGCAGCAAAGAAGGCCCCGATTATAGCAATCAGCCCCAGCATTTT. Residues: CASSKEGPDYSNQPQHF.

This chain uses TRBV2 with TRBJ1-1; D is unresolved. V was pared by 0 bases and J by 6 bases, with 5 bases between. The CDR3 spans 12 residues. Germline CDR1 reads SNHLY; CDR2 reads FYNNEI. CDR3 in amino acids: CASSEAVPEAFF. In DNA, the CDR3 is TGTGCCAGCAGTGAAGCGGTTCCTGAAGCTTTCTTT.

The CDR3 spells CASKLGTVNTGELFF. CDR3 nucleotides: TGTGCCAGCAAGTTAGGTACAGTGAACACCGGGGAGCTGTTTTTT. The chain combines TRBV2 with TRBJ2-2; D is unresolved. V shed 7 bases and J shed 1 base, with 13 bases lying between them. The CDR3 totals 15 residues. From germline, CDR1 is SNHLY and CDR2 FYNNEI.

The V call is TRBV24-1, the J call TRBJ1-1; maybe TRBD1 (5 bases). CDR1 KGHDR and CDR2 SFDVKD come from the germline V gene. This CDR3 contains 14 residues. Trimming pared 7 bases from V and 0 bases from J, leaving 11 bases between. The CDR3 loop is CATRGGFLNTEAFF. The CDR3 DNA reads as TGTGCCACCAGGGGGGGATTTTTGAACACTGAAGCTTTCTTT.

This clone has only a few counts. The chain employs TRBV27 and TRBJ1-2; TRBD1 aligns across 7 bases. The trim removed 5 bases at V and 7 bases at J, leaving 13 bases unmatched. The CDR3 sequence is 15 residues long. Germline V CDR1 and CDR2: MNHEY, SMNVEV (reference sequence). CDR3 DNA sequence: TGTGCCAGCAGTGGACAGGTTTTGCGCGAAGGTGGCTACACCTTC. Protein sequence: CASSGQVLREGGYTF.

The genes are TRBV15 and TRBJ1-2; D is uncertain. CDR1 and CDR2 from the germline V gene are LNHNV and YYDKDF (reference sequence). Trimming removed 0 bases from V and 0 bases from J, with 8 bases in between. The CDR3 consists of 15 residues. The CDR3: CATSRDPGANYGYTF. The CDR3 region has the DNA TGTGCCACCAGCAGAGACCCTGGAGCTAACTATGGCTACACCTTC.